This record covers a single T cell receptor beta chain. TCRdb re-called the reads with MiXCR, one entry per CDR3 protein. The table records around 740,000 distinct CDR3 sequences, approximately 34% of them present only once. This sample was included in a study of T cell repertoires in cytomegalovirus infection. Germline V lookup: CDR1 SGHRS, CDR2 YFSETQ. V lost 3 bases to trimming and J lost 6 bases, with 26 bases between them. The CDR3 has 18 amino acids. The chain carries TRBV5-1 and TRBJ2-3; D remains ambiguous. The TCR originated in a human donor in good health (CMV status not recorded). Some clones in this sample may be carry-over from other donors' samples. Sequencing input: PBMCs. The chain's CDR3 is CASSSGSAGPPPSDTQYF. In nucleotides, the CDR3 is TGCGCCAGCAGCTCTGGTTCCGCCGGGCCGCCCCCGTCTGATACGCAGTATTTT. Using reference TRBV5-1 and TRBJ2-3 for the parts outside the CDR3, the full variable domain is KAGVTQTPRYLIKTRGQQVTLSCSPISGHRSVSWYQQTPGQGLQFLFEYFSETQRNKGNFPGRFSGRQFSNSRSEMNVSTLELGDSALYLCASSSGSAGPPPSDTQYFGPGTRLTVL.